This entry is about one T cell receptor (beta chain). Its antigen remains unidentified. Germline V CDR1 and CDR2: MNHEY, SMNVEV (reference sequence). The CDR3 has 15 amino acids. The V gene lost 6 bases and the J gene lost 0 bases, with 12 bases spanning the gap. Both 60 Vbeta primers and 13 Jbeta primers went into the PCR. Profiled with immunoSEQ multiplex PCR; TCRdb holds only in-frame clones, not every one. The data contain 140,000 or so clones, around four fifths of them singletons. This sample stems from a study of cytomegalovirus exposure and HLA in healthy donors. Whole-study context: Assignment to the Caucasian-associated ancestry cluster applied to around 80% of the approximately 400 genotyped donors.

General study results and limits: In a later analysis, HLA-C alleles had the fewest associated TCRs, DRB1 alleles the most.

The gene calls are TRBV27 and TRBJ1-3; D not resolved. The sequence was obtained from a male donor in good health and CMV-seronegative. Sequenced: PBMCs. Here the CDR3 reads CASRGGESSGNTIYF. CDR3 DNA: TGTGCCAGCAGGGGTGGGGAGAGCTCTGGAAACACCATATATTTT.